Detailed here is one TCR beta chain. This clonotype was seen many times. There is no known antigen for this receptor. No base quality values were provided; no much bigger clone lies one nucleotide off. This entry belongs to a study of T cells in Graves' hyperthyroidism and ophthalmopathy (dated by TCRdb to the late 2010s). Describing the broader study: Peripheral blood samples were taken at initial diagnosis, before any treatment was given. TCR V-J signatures able to tell the groups apart were searched for in a discovery cohort of 95 to 100 patients, of whom roughly 42 had Graves' ophthalmopathy and about 60 had stable Graves' hyperthyroidism. Prospective prediction of ophthalmopathy was tested in an independent validation cohort consisting of fewer than 20 hyperthyroidism patients and over 15 patients who later progressed to ophthalmopathy. The 75 to 100 discovery patients were randomly split 7:3 into training and test sets. In more than 5 Graves' hyperthyroidism patients, the study also compared T-cell repertoires from thyroid tissue with T-cell repertoires from blood. After blood sampling, hyperthyroidism patients were treated with methimazole at a starting dose of 30 mg daily, and ophthalmopathy patients were treated with high-dose intravenous methylprednisolone. According to the paper, TCR Vbeta CDR3 sequencing was carried out on about 140 peripheral blood samples, which came from 40 to 45 ophthalmopathy, around 74 hyperthyroidism and around 17 progressor patients.

TCR beta CDR3 regions were amplified from RNA transcripts. The TCR CDR3 was subjected to a first round of RT-PCR using the HTBI primer set and the Qiagen OneStep RT-PCR kit. A second multiplex PCR round built the libraries, followed by size selection and purification. The libraries were sequenced on an Illumina HiSeq2000 using paired-end 100 bp reads. The authors' pipeline ran thus. SOAPnuke was used to process the raw data, removing reads that contained adapters or uncalled bases, had a mean Phred below 15, or lacked an exact match to the constant primer or identifier. High-quality paired reads were merged using COPE v1.2.5, and each unique nucleotide sequence was defined as a clonotype. MiTCR v1.1 was used to align clonotypes to the IMGT TRBV, TRBD and TRBJ reference segments. Analysis was restricted to V-J combinations with a frequency above 0.0001, which covered 98% to 99.2% of repertoires. A TCS score was defined as the ratio between F50 (clonal expansion) and ExV (chaos), using BLOSUM62-based TCRdist between CDR3 peptides within each V-J. Welch's t-statistics and random forest reduced around 520 V-J features to 13, which were used in a naive Bayes classifier (R e1071). Using fastp trimming at Q25 and MiXCR clonotype assembly, TCRdb reanalyzed the public sequencing data and kept in-frame beta chains. Rows merge per CDR3 protein into single entries with the most common DNA and genes. In this record, the V and J calls reflect TCRdb's handling and not the investigators' own analysis. In all, the sample holds fewer than 450,000 distinct CDR3 sequences, and approximately 17% of those were seen once. The top ten clones comprise over 35% of the sample.

At the junction V is shortened by 6 bases and J by 0 bases, with 9 bases in between. CDR1 and CDR2 (MDHEN, SYDVKM) derive from the germline V gene. The CDR3, from cysteine to phenylalanine, totals 14 residues. CDR3 DNA only is kept here, 42 bases in frame from base 1. In the ophthalmopathy patients, disease was moderately to severely active, with a Clinical Activity Score of 3 or more, a NOSPECS grade of 4 or more, and a duration of less than 3 months. Exclusion was applied to patients with uncontrolled infections, other autoimmune diseases, pregnancy or lactation. Clinical symptoms, serum thyroxine and TRAb, thyroid ultrasound, and orbital computed tomography formed the basis for the diagnoses. PBMCs were isolated from about 9.1 ml of fresh peripheral blood by Ficoll-Paque density gradient centrifugation. Trizol reagent was used to extract total RNA, and RNA quality was then checked on an Agilent 2100 Bioanalyzer.

Overall study outcomes, separate from this receptor: Most expanded thyroid clonotypes (frequency above 0.001) were also detected in blood, a finding suggesting that blood repertoires may reflect thyroid immune responses. A model built on a 13 V-J signature distinguished ophthalmopathy from stable hyperthyroidism, reaching around 88% sensitivity and approximately 83% specificity in cross-validation and 80%/75% in testing. In validation, the model predicted progression to ophthalmopathy a median of 6.5 months before onset, with approximately 70% sensitivity and 72.22% specificity. Sample size was not statistically predetermined, and blinding of investigators to group allocation was not performed.

This receptor was taken from a man younger than 35 with Graves' ophthalmopathy. The rearrangement joined TRBV28 to TRBJ1-3; the D gene identity is not certain. The sequencing sample was made of blood. The nucleotides read TGTGCCAGCAGGGTCGGGTTCTCTGGAAACACCATATATTTT. This encodes CASRVGFSGNTIYF.